Listed here is a single TCR beta chain. This CDR3 has 15 amino acids. The V and J ends lost 8 bases and 0 bases respectively, with 17 bases between them. The germline V gene has CDR1 SGHTA and CDR2 FQGTGA. TCRdb keeps only in-frame clones here, not all; method: immunoSEQ multiplex PCR. The data show millions of clones, with 90% to 95% seen just once and 1.5% to 2% held by the top ten. The entry originates in a study of shared clonotypes between healthy human individuals. Positively selected for CCR7, the CD45RO-negative cells used as naive CD8 cells excluded terminally differentiated effector memory CD45RA+ cells.

The sample comprised naive CD8+ T cells from PBMCs. This rearrangement joins TRBV7-3 to TRBJ2-7; D is perhaps TRBD2 (7 bases). This TCR derives from a man between 18 and 35 years old in good health. Some clones in this sample may be carry-over from other donors' samples. This CDR3 reads CASASGGAASYEQYF. The DNA of the CDR3 is TGTGCCAGCGCCAGTGGGGGGGCAGCCTCCTACGAGCAGTACTTC. The complete variable domain, with remaining parts taken from reference TRBV7-3 and TRBJ2-7, reads GAGVSQTPSNKVTEKGKYVELRCDPISGHTALYWYRQSLGQGPEFLIYFQGTGAADDSGLPNDRFFAVRPEGSVSTLKIQRTERGDSAVYLCASASGGAASYEQYFGPGTRLTVT.